This T cell receptor (beta chain) was documented in a study of T cells in Graves' hyperthyroidism and ophthalmopathy (dated by TCRdb to between 2017 and 2020). For context, the study as a whole: Peripheral blood was collected at initial diagnosis, before any treatment. Once sampling was done, hyperthyroidism patients were given methimazole at a starting dose of 30 mg daily, whereas ophthalmopathy patients were given high-dose intravenous methylprednisolone. The paper describes TCR Vbeta CDR3 sequencing of 135 peripheral blood samples, made up of around 41 ophthalmopathy patients, some 76 hyperthyroidism patients and some 17 progressor patients. To identify distinguishing TCR V-J signatures, a discovery cohort of about 100 patients was used, comprising 43 with Graves' ophthalmopathy and under 60 with stable Graves' hyperthyroidism. Prospective prediction of ophthalmopathy was tested in an independent validation cohort consisting of some 20 hyperthyroidism patients and approximately 16 patients who later progressed to ophthalmopathy. In several Graves' hyperthyroidism patients, the study also compared T-cell repertoires from thyroid tissue with T-cell repertoires from blood. The 100 discovery patients were randomly split 7:3 into training and test sets.

The TCR beta CDR3 regions were amplified from the RNA transcripts. The first round of RT-PCR for the TCR CDR3 was performed with the HTBI primer set and the Qiagen OneStep RT-PCR kit. Libraries were constructed in a second round of multiplex PCR, after which size selection and purification were performed. The libraries were sequenced on an Illumina HiSeq2000 using paired-end 100 bp reads. In the source study's methods: SOAPnuke was used to process the raw data, with reads discarded if the reads contained adapters or uncalled bases, had a mean Phred below 15, or lacked an exact constant-primer or identifier match. High-quality paired reads were merged with COPE v1.2.5, and unique nucleotide sequences were defined as clonotypes. Clonotypes were aligned to IMGT TRBV, TRBD and TRBJ reference segments using MiTCR v1.1. Only V-J combinations with frequency above 0.0001, covering approximately 99% of repertoires, were analysed. The TCS score was defined as the ratio of F50 (clonal expansion) to E x V (chaos), calculated using BLOSUM62-based TCRdist between CDR3 peptides within each V-J. Welch's t-statistics and random forest reduced roughly 540 V-J features to 13, which were used in a naive Bayes classifier (R e1071). The public sequencing data were trimmed at Q25 with fastp and processed into clonotypes with MiXCR by TCRdb, which kept only in-frame beta chains. Each CDR3 protein appears once, grouped with its most common genes and DNA. What appears here as the V and J calls and clone size reflects TCRdb's work, not the paper's. This sample gives hundreds of thousands of distinct CDR3 sequences in total; about a sixth of them show up just once. Around 3.5% of the sample is in the top ten clones.

In the ophthalmopathy patients, disease was moderately to severely active, with a Clinical Activity Score of 3 or more, a NOSPECS grade of 4 or more, and a duration of less than 3 months. Patients with uncontrolled infections, other autoimmune diseases, pregnancy or lactation were excluded. Diagnoses were based on clinical symptoms, serum thyroxine and TRAb, thyroid ultrasound and orbital computed tomography. PBMCs were separated from roughly 10 ml of fresh peripheral blood using Ficoll-Paque density gradient centrifugation. Trizol reagent was used to extract total RNA, and RNA quality was then checked on an Agilent 2100 Bioanalyzer. This clonotype was observed many times. Its antigen is still unknown. Base-call qualities are not available, and no considerably larger clone is one nucleotide away. The CDR3 covers 13 residues, taking in both the cysteine and the phenylalanine. Only the CDR3 part of the read is kept: 39 bases, read in frame from the first base. V is cut by 3 bases and J by 4 bases, and the space between the germline ends is 7 bases. CDR1 and CDR2 are read off the germline V gene as SNHLY and FYNNEI.

Beyond this particular receptor, the publication reports: A 13 V-J signature model separated ophthalmopathy from stable hyperthyroidism, with around 91% sensitivity and roughly 81% specificity in cross-validation and 80%/75% in testing. Most expanded thyroid clonotypes (frequency above 0.001) were also found in blood, which suggests that blood repertoires may mirror thyroid immune responses. No statistical method was used to fix the sample size in advance, and group allocation was not hidden from the investigators. In validation, the model predicted progression to ophthalmopathy a median of roughly 6.5 months before onset, with roughly 70% sensitivity and 72.22% specificity.

This sequence uses TRBV2 and TRBJ2-1; there is no confident call for the D gene. The specimen sequenced was blood. The origin of this receptor is a woman in her 40s with Graves' ophthalmopathy. Here is the DNA: TGTGCCAGCAGTGAGTTACAGTACAATGAGCAGTTCTTC. It translates to CASSELQYNEQFF.